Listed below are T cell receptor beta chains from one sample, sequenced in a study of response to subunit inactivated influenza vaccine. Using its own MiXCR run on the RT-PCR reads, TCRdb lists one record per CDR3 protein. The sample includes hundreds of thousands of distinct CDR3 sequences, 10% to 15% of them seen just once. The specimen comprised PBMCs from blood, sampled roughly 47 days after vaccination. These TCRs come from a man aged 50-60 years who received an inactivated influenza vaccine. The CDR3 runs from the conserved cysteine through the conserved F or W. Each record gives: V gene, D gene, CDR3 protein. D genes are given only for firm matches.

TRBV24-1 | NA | CATSDRDANYGYTF
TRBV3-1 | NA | CASSQDQSGYTF
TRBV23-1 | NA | CASSSRDEQFF
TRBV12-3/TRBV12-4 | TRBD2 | CASSRLAGYEQYF
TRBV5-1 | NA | CASSTSPTVNYGYTF
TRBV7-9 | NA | CASRRTNSYEQYF
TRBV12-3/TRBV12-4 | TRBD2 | CASSPRLAESYEQYF
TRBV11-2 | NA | CASSWSAGAETQYF
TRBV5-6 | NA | CASSLGTSNQPQHF
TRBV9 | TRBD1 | CASSVADRGEQFF
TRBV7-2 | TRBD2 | CASSLGLAGTSEQFF
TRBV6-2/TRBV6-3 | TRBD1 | CASRRTGGLLTQYF
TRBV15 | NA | CATSRDRVNQPQHF
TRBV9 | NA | CASSVDRAGLTYNEQFF
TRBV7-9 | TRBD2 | CASGTSGTDTQYF
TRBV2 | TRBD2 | CASSERTSGGAPGEFF
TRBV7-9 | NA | CASAVGYLDEQFF
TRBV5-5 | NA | CATRLDRVNTEAFF
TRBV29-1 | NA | CSARDTNTEAFF
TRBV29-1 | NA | CSVEDRGTANTGELFF
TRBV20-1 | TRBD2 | CSARDIGGSIADTQYF
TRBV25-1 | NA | CASSEAGLQETQYF
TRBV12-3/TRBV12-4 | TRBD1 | CASTLGQGWYGYTF
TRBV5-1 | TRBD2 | CASSLEPSGLGDTQYF
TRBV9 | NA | CASSVGQNTQPQHF
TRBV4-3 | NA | CASSQDYLGKNYGYTF
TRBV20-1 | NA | CSASRQFSTF
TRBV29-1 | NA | CSVETGVGNEQFF
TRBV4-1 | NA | CASSQTAAGYEQYF
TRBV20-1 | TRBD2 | CSASGLAGGASTYEQYF
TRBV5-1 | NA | CASSTQATGTETQYF
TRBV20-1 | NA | CSARVSITGELFF
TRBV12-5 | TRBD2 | CASGLGLAGGTDTQYF
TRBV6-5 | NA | CASSYSSFTETQYF
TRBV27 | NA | CASSPHQQGRLEYF
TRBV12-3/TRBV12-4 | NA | CASSLVLLSSAAYEQYF
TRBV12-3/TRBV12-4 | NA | CASSFRPDSYEQYF
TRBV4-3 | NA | CASSQDQGLYYEQYF
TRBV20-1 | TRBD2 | CSARDGGGVWDNEQFF
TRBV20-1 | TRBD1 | CSARAIRGTGMEQYF
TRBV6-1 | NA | CASSQHSNQPQHF
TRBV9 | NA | CASSVVPKPLGNTIYF
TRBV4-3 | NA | CASSQVVGGADTQYF
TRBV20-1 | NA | CSARPTSPGANVLTF
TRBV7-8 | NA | CASSLSSGGAMIDTQYF
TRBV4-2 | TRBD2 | CASSQDEGLREQYF
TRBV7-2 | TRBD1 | CASSLTGAGTEDFF
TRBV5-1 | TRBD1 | CASSLTGGANQPQHF